The rows below give T cell receptor beta chains drawn from one sample of a study of shared clonotypes between healthy human individuals. Sequencing was performed with immunoSEQ multiplex PCR; in TCRdb, only in-frame clones are kept and a portion is missing. The data contain about 1.5 million clones, approximately 98% of them seen just once; the ten biggest clones take up around 0.47%. Sequenced: naive CD4+ T cells sorted from blood. The source of these receptors is a man younger than 40 in good health. Each CDR3 is given with its conserved first and last residue. D genes are given only for firm matches. Part of the rows lack a size; the others show once, few, many or a class for expanded clones.

J gene,D gene,V gene,clone size,CDR3 DNA,CDR3 protein
TRBJ2-1,TRBD2,TRBV7-9,-,TGTGCCAGCAGCCAGGGTATACTAGCGGCGTGGGATGAGCAGTTCTTC,CASSQGILAAWDEQFF
TRBJ2-2,-,TRBV19,once,TGTGCCAGTAGGGGAAGGCAGGGAAGGACGAACACCGGGGAGCTGTTTTTT,CASRGRQGRTNTGELFF
TRBJ2-2,-,TRBV11-3,once,TGTGCCAGCAGCTTACTTAGGAACACCGGGGAGCTGTTTTTT,CASSLLRNTGELFF
TRBJ2-1,TRBD1,TRBV2,once,TGTGCCAACCAGGGACAGGCCTACAATGAGCAGTTCTTC,CANQGQAYNEQFF
TRBJ2-5,-,TRBV10-3,-,TGTGCCATCAGTGAGGGACCTGAGCTTGGGGAGACCCAGTACTTC,CAISEGPELGETQYF
TRBJ2-2,TRBD2,TRBV5-1,-,TGCGCCAGCAGCTTGGAAGGACCGCTACACACCCGGGAGGGTTCCGGGGAGCTGTTTTTT,CASSLEGPLHTREGSGELFF
TRBJ1-3,-,TRBV29-1,few,TGCAGCGTTGAAAGGGGAAACACCATATATTTT,CSVERGNTIYF
TRBJ2-1,TRBD2,TRBV28,-,TGTGCCAGCAGTTTATGGGCTAGCGGGAGGCCGGGGTCCTACAATGAGCAGTTCTTC,CASSLWASGRPGSYNEQFF
TRBJ1-2,TRBD1,TRBV5-4,-,TGTGCCAGCAGCTTGGCCGGGACAGGGGGCTATGGCTACACCTTC,CASSLAGTGGYGYTF
TRBJ1-4,TRBD1,TRBV2,-,TGTGCCAGCATGAGATACAGGGGGCAGGGGACTAATGAAAAACTGTTTTTT,CASMRYRGQGTNEKLFF
TRBJ2-2,-,TRBV7-9,-,TGTGCCAGCAGCCTCCCCCGGGGCCCGAACACCGGGGAGCTGTTTTTT,CASSLPRGPNTGELFF
TRBJ2-7,-,TRBV4-3,-,TGCGCCAGCAGCCAAGATCGGCAGGCAGGCTACGAGCAGTACTTC,CASSQDRQAGYEQYF
TRBJ1-2,-,TRBV5-4,-,TGTGCCAGCAGCTTGGATTCCGGGACACTAAACTATGGCTACACCTTC,CASSLDSGTLNYGYTF
TRBJ2-1,-,TRBV27,once,TGTGCCAGCAACTCACTGCCGCAAACGGCCAATGAGCAGTTCTTC,CASNSLPQTANEQFF
TRBJ1-2,-,TRBV6-1,-,TGTGCCAGCAGTGAGGGCCAAAACTATGGCTACACCTTC,CASSEGQNYGYTF
TRBJ2-7,TRBD1,TRBV9,-,TGTGCCAGCAGCGTAGCCCCGGGACAGCCCTACGAGCAGTACTTC,CASSVAPGQPYEQYF
TRBJ2-3,-,TRBV5-6,-,TGTGCCAGCAGCTCTAGACAGTCATCCCGCACAGATACGCAGTATTTT,CASSSRQSSRTDTQYF
TRBJ2-1,TRBD2,TRBV28,-,TGTGCCAGCAAAGCGGGACCTGGCTACAATGAGCAGTTCTTC,CASKAGPGYNEQFF
TRBJ1-5,TRBD1,TRBV5-1,-,TGCGCCAGCAGCCCGGGACAGGGTGATCAGCCCCAGCATTTT,CASSPGQGDQPQHF
TRBJ2-7,-,TRBV5-4,-,TGTGCCAGCAGCTTACAGGGCAGCTCCTACGAGCAGTACTTC,CASSLQGSSYEQYF
TRBJ2-1,TRBD2,TRBV30,-,TGTGCCTGGCAGACTAGCGCGAGCTCCTACAATGAGCAGTTCTTC,CAWQTSASSYNEQFF
TRBJ1-5,-,TRBV28,-,TGTGCCAGCAGAGTCGGGGCCCAGCCCCAGCATTTT,CASRVGAQPQHF
TRBJ2-3,-,TRBV5-4,-,TGTGCCAGCACCCCTGGTGGCTCAGATACGCAGTATTTT,CASTPGGSDTQYF
TRBJ2-5,-,TRBV5-1,-,TGCGCCAGCAGGTTACCCGTAAAGGCAGGGTTCCAAGAGACCCAGTACTTC,CASRLPVKAGFQETQYF
TRBJ2-5,-,TRBV10-3,-,TGTGCCATCAGTGAGGGCATGGAGACCCAGTACTTC,CAISEGMETQYF
TRBJ2-7,TRBD2,TRBV11-2,-,TGTGCTGCGGCTAGCGGATACGAGCAGTACTTC,CAAASGYEQYF
TRBJ2-7,-,TRBV5-1,once,TGCGCCAGCAGCTTGGGTATCCTTGGGGGGTCCTACGAGCAGTACTTC,CASSLGILGGSYEQYF
TRBJ1-1,-,TRBV5-6,-,TGTGCCAGCAGCTTGGTGGAATTAAACACTGAAGCTTTCTTT,CASSLVELNTEAFF
TRBJ1-2,-,TRBV13,-,TGTGCCAGCAGCTTACAGGGGATAAACTATGGCTACACCTTC,CASSLQGINYGYTF
TRBJ2-6,-,TRBV25-1,-,TGTGCCAGCAGTGGTATGGTTTCACCTGGGGCCAACGTCCTGACTTTC,CASSGMVSPGANVLTF
TRBJ2-1,TRBD2,TRBV7-8,-,TGTGCCAGCAACGCCGGGACTAGCGTACGTAGCTCCTACAATGAGCAGTTCTTC,CASNAGTSVRSSYNEQFF
TRBJ1-1,-,TRBV7-2,-,TGTGCCAGCAGCTTACAGGTGAACACTGAAGCTTTCTTT,CASSLQVNTEAFF
TRBJ2-2,-,TRBV11-2,-,TGTGCCAGCAGCAGGGTCGCCGGGGAGCTGTTTTTT,CASSRVAGELFF
TRBJ2-7,TRBD1,TRBV5-4,-,TGTGCCAGCAGCTTGGAACAGGGGGCGGGCGAGCAGTACTTC,CASSLEQGAGEQYF
TRBJ2-2,-,TRBV15,once,TGTGCCACCAGCAGAGATTTACCTAGCTCCACCGGGGAGCTGTTTTTT,CATSRDLPSSTGELFF
TRBJ2-3,TRBD2,TRBV5-1,-,TGCGCCAGCAGCTTGGGGCTAGCGGGAAGATACACAGATACGCAGTATTTT,CASSLGLAGRYTDTQYF
TRBJ2-1,TRBD2,TRBV5-1,-,TGCGCCAGCAGCTTGTACTCTAGCGGGAGATCGTATAATGAGCAGTTCTTC,CASSLYSSGRSYNEQFF
TRBJ2-1,-,TRBV18,-,TGTGCCAGCTCACCACTCGGGATCTCCTCCTACAATGAGCAGTTCTTC,CASSPLGISSYNEQFF
TRBJ1-4,-,TRBV11-2,-,TGTGCCAGCAGCTTATACCGGGGTTATAATGAAAAACTGTTTTTT,CASSLYRGYNEKLFF
TRBJ1-2,-,TRBV6-5,-,TGTGCCAGCAGTAAAAGGGTGTCGGAAAAAAATGGCTACACCTTC,CASSKRVSEKNGYTF
TRBJ2-7,TRBD1,TRBV7-8,-,TGTGCCAGCAGCCTTCAGGGGGCCCGGCCTAGGAACGAGCAGTACTTC,CASSLQGARPRNEQYF
TRBJ1-4,-,TRBV5-1,-,TGCGCCAGCAGCTTGGAAGACTTGAGTGAAAAACTGTTTTTT,CASSLEDLSEKLFF
TRBJ2-7,TRBD2,TRBV5-4,once,TGTGCCAGCAGCTCGGGACTAGCGCGGAACTCCTACGAGCAGTACTTC,CASSSGLARNSYEQYF
TRBJ2-1,TRBD1,TRBV5-1,once,TGCGCCAGCAGTTCCGGGACAGGGATGAATGAGCAGTTCTTC,CASSSGTGMNEQFF
TRBJ2-7,TRBD1,TRBV11-3,-,TGTGCCAGCAGCTTAGCCGGGACAGCTCGCTCCTACGAGCAGTACTTC,CASSLAGTARSYEQYF
TRBJ1-3,-,TRBV29-1,once,TGCAGCGTTGATCCTTACAGCTCTGGAAACACCATATATTTT,CSVDPYSSGNTIYF
TRBJ2-7,-,TRBV2,-,TGTGCCAGCTTAGTGCAGGCAGGGACCGAGCAGTACTTC,CASLVQAGTEQYF
TRBJ1-4,-,TRBV4-3,-,TGCGCCAGCAGCCATCGCGTTTCACAGGCAGGGGAAGAGGAAAAACTGTTTTTT,CASSHRVSQAGEEEKLFF